This T cell receptor beta chain emerged from a study of beta chain features in type 1 diabetes. In its sample, this clone was seen a few times. Sorting of CD4+ naive, central memory, regulatory and stem cell-like memory cells was performed via CD45RO/CCR7/CD25/CD127/CD95/CD27. Sequencing targeted expressed TCRB transcripts, as all isolated RNA had been reverse transcribed. TCRdb's copy holds only in-frame clones and misses some; the assay was immunoSEQ multiplex PCR. The table has about 350,000 clones, 20% seen once. The V and J ends lost 5 bases and 8 bases, in that order; junction bases with no gene match: 5. This CDR3 has 11 amino acids. The germline CDR1 and CDR2 sequences are DFQATT and SNEGSKA (reference sequence).

Sequenced: naive CD4+ T cells from blood. This clonotype was sampled from a woman in her late teens or twenties in good health. The V and J genes are TRBV20-1 and TRBJ1-1; TRBD1 aligns across 7 bases. CDR3 amino acids: CSAFPGQEAFF. CDR3 sequence (DNA): TGCAGTGCTTTCCCGGGACAGGAAGCTTTCTTT.